Included here is one TCR beta chain sequence, with context. One end of the junction is discordant with germline, which a read error may explain. The CDR3 runs to 14 residues. The germline CDR1 and CDR2 sequences are MNHNY and SVGAGI (reference sequence). The data were obtained in a study of T cell changes during pregnancy in multiple sclerosis. The assay was immunoSEQ multiplex PCR, and TCRdb's table has in-frame clones only and misses some. The sample records 79,000 or so clones, 85% to 95% being singletons. This sequence was found in a female donor in good health, enrolled as a control in a pregnancy study. The source was peripheral blood, collected in the first trimester of pregnancy. The V and J genes are TRBV6-6 and TRBJ2-7, with TRBD1 matching over 9 bases. The chain's CDR3 is CASSPGTGNREEDF. The CDR3 nucleotides are TGTGCCAGCAGCCCCGGGACAGGGAACCGGGAAGAGGACTTC.